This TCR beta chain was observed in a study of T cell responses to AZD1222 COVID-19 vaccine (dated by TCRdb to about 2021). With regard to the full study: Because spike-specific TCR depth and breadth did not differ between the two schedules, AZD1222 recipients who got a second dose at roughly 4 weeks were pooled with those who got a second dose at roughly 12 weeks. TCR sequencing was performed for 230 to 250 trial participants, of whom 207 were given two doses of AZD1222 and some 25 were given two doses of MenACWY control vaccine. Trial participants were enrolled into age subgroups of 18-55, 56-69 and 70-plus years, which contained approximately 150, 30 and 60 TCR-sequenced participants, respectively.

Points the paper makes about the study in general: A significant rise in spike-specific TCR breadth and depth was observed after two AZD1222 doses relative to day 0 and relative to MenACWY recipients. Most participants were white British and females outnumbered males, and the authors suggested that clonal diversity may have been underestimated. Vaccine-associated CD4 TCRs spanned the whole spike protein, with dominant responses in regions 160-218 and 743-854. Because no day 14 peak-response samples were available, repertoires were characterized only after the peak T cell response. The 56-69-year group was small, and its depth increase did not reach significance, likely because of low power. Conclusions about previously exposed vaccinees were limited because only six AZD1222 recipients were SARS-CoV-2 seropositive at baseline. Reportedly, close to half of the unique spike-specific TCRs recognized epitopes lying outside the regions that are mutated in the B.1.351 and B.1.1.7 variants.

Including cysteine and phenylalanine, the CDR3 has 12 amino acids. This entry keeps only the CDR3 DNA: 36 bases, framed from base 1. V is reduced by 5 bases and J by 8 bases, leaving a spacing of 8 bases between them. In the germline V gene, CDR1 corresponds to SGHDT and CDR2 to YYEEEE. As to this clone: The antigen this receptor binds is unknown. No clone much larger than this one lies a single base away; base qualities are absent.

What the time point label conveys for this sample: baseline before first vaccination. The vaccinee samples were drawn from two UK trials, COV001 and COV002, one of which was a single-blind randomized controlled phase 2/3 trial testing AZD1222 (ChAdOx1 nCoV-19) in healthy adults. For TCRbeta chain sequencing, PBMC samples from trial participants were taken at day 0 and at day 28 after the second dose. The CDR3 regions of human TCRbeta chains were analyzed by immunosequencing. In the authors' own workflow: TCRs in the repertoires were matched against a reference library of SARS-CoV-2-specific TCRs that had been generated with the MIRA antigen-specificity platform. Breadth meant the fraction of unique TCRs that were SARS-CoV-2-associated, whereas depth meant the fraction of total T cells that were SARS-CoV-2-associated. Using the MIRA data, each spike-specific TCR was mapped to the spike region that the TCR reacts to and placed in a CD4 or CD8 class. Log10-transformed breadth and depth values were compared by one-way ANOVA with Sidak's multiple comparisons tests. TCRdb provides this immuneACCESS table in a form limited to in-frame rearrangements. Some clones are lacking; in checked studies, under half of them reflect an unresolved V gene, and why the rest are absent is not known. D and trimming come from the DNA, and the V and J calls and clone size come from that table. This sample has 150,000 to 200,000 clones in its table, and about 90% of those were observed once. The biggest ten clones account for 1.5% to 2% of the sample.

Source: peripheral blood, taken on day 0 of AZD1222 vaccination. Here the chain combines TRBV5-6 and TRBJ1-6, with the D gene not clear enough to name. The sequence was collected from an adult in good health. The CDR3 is CASSPADSPLHF. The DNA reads TGTGCCAGCAGTCCGGCCGATTCACCCCTCCACTTT.